These 13 T cell receptor beta chains were sequenced from one sample in a study of identifying expanded T cells in peripheral blood. Sequencing used immunoSEQ multiplex PCR; TCRdb keeps in-frame clones, though not all of them. This sample has 60,000 to 70,000 clones; around 87% occur once, and the top ten carry just over 4.5%. Sequenced material: blood. The receptors were gathered from a person between 18 and 75 years old in good health.

The chain recombines TRBV5-4 with TRBJ2-1; D is unresolved. Between the trimmed V and J ends, which lost 3 bases and 0 bases, there was a span of 10 bases. Germline V gene sequence: CDR1 SGHNT, CDR2 YYREEE (reference sequence). CDR3 length: 15 residues. The CDR3: CASSSDRVSYNEQFF. The CDR3 DNA sequence: TGTGCCAGCAGCTCGGATAGGGTCTCCTACAATGAGCAGTTCTTC.

The chain couples TRBV6-5 to TRBJ2-5; the D gene is possibly TRBD2 (5 bases). Germline CDR1 and CDR2: MNHEY and SVGAGI. V lost 5 bases and J lost 1, with 11 bases in between. The CDR3 spans 14 residues. The DNA for the CDR3 is TGTGCCAGCAGTCGGAGGACGGTCCAAGAGACCCAGTACTTC. It encodes CASSRRTVQETQYF.

This clone came up a few times. This chain uses TRBV30 with TRBJ1-2, with a possible D match to TRBD1 (5 bases). Between the trimmed V and J ends, which lost 2 bases and 4 bases, there was a span of 8 bases. Per the germline V gene, CDR1 is GTSNPN and CDR2 is SVGIG (reference sequence). The CDR3 is 12 residues long. CDR3: CAWSLDSYGYTF. For the CDR3, the DNA is TGTGCCTGGAGTCTCGACAGCTATGGCTACACCTTC.

V is TRBV30 and J is TRBJ2-7; possibly TRBD2 for D (5 bases). The germline V and J ends were trimmed by 4 bases and 3 bases, with 10 bases remaining between them. The germline CDR1 and CDR2 sequences are GTSNPN and SVGIG (reference sequence). The CDR3 covers 12 residues. The CDR3 nucleotides read TGTGCCTGGACCCGGACTCACTACGAGCAGTACTTC. Amino acid sequence: CAWTRTHYEQYF.

V usage is TRBV18 and J usage is TRBJ2-7, with 9 bases matching TRBD2. V lost 3 bases and J lost 2; bases outside the gene matches: 5. CDR1 KGHSH and CDR2 LQKENI come from the germline V gene. This CDR3 region has 15 residues. The CDR3 loop reads CASSPGLAGTYEQYF. The CDR3 DNA is TGTGCCAGCTCACCGGGGCTAGCGGGAACCTACGAGCAGTACTTC.

The CDR3 protein is CASSLDAGGSYEQYF. The CDR3 nucleotides read TGTGCCAGCAGCTTGGACGCGGGAGGTTCCTACGAGCAGTACTTC. This chain uses TRBV5-8 with TRBJ2-7; 8 nucleotides line up with TRBD2. The length of the CDR3 is 15 residues. J was trimmed by 1 base and V by 0 bases; bases with no gene match: 3. The germline CDR1 and CDR2 sequences are SGHTS and YDEGEE. Using reference TRBV5-8 and TRBJ2-7 for the parts outside the CDR3, the full variable domain is EAGVTQSPTHLIKTRGQQATLRCSPISGHTSVYWYQQALGLGLQFLLWYDEGEERNRGNFPPRFSGRQFPNYSSELNVNALELEDSALYLCASSLDAGGSYEQYFGPGTRLTVT.

The chain combines TRBV2 with TRBJ1-4; 9 bases align to TRBD1. The CDR3 has 14 residues. V gave up 8 bases and J gave up 5 bases; unmatched junction bases: 6. CDR1 and CDR2 (germline): SNHLY, FYNNEI. The CDR3: CASGQTGGNEKLFF. In DNA form, the CDR3 reads TGTGCCAGCGGGCAGACAGGGGGGAATGAAAAACTGTTTTTT.

The V and J genes are TRBV6-4 and TRBJ1-3, with unresolved D. Germline CDR1 and CDR2: MRHNA and SNTAGT. Trimming pared 4 bases from V and 1 base from J, leaving 8 bases between. The CDR3 consists of 14 residues. The DNA for the CDR3 is TGTGCCAGCAGTGCCACAGCTTCTGGAAACACCATATATTTT. It translates to CASSATASGNTIYF.

The chain couples TRBV28 to TRBJ2-3, with D tentatively TRBD2 (6 bases). The CDR3 covers 15 residues. V was shortened by 5 bases and J by 6 bases, with 18 bases between the two germline ends. The germline gives CDR1 MDHEN, CDR2 SYDVKM. DNA of the CDR3: TGTGCCAGCAGTACGCCGGGACTGCCCACCGATACGCAGTATTTT. It is translated as CASSTPGLPTDTQYF.

The chain combines TRBV7-9 with TRBJ1-3; no definite D call. The CDR3 spans 16 residues. Trimming cost V 5 bases and J 4 bases, with 18 bases left between them. The germline CDR1 and CDR2 sequences are SEHNR and FQNEAQ (reference sequence). The CDR3 coding sequence is TGTGCCAGCAGCACTAAAGGGAGTTCGGGCGGAAACACCATATATTTT. This sequence encodes CASSTKGSSGGNTIYF.

This clone was picked up one time. The chain joins TRBV6-5 to TRBJ2-7, with D possibly TRBD1 on 7 matching bases. Trimming pared 5 bases from V and 5 bases from J, leaving 13 bases between. CDR1 MNHEY and CDR2 SVGAGI come from the germline V gene. The CDR3 is made up of 13 amino acids. CDR3: CASSRGTVDEQYF. The CDR3 DNA sequence: TGTGCCAGCAGTCGCGGGACAGTGGACGAGCAGTACTTC.

The gene calls are TRBV6-4 and TRBJ2-7, with 8 bases lining up with TRBD1. V lost 5 bases, J lost 7 bases, and 7 bases stayed unmatched. The CDR3 loop spans 13 amino acids. Germline assignment: CDR1 MRHNA and CDR2 SNTAGT. The DNA for the CDR3 is TGTGCCAGCAGTCCGGACGACAGGGGTGAGCAGTACTTC. It codes for CASSPDDRGEQYF.

In its sample, this clone was seen once. This chain joins TRBV29-1 and TRBJ2-7, with a weak D call TRBD2 (5 bases). CDR1 and CDR2 (germline): SQVTM, ANQGSEA. Trimming removed 3 bases from V and 2 bases from J, with 11 bases in between. This CDR3 region has 13 residues. CDR3 coding DNA: TGCAGCGTTGAGGTTCTAGCCACCTACGAGCAGTACTTC. Protein sequence: CSVEVLATYEQYF.